This T cell receptor beta chain is from a study of T cells in Graves' hyperthyroidism and ophthalmopathy. Template material for amplifying TCR beta CDR3 regions consisted of RNA transcripts. TCR CDR3 regions were first amplified by RT-PCR with HTBI primers. TCRdb ran MiXCR on the multiplex PCR reads and lists one entry per CDR3 protein. In the table there are under 300,000 distinct CDR3 sequences, approximately 15% of which are singletons. V lost 4 bases and J 3 bases, leaving 10 bases between the germline ends. Germline CDR1 is SGHNT and CDR2 is YYREEE (reference sequence). CDR3 length: 14 residues. This clonotype has a count of ten or more.

The specimen sequenced was blood. The chain has TRBV5-4 and TRBJ2-2; D is possibly TRBD1 (5 bases). This clonotype was obtained from a woman between 40 and 50 years old with Graves' hyperthyroidism that later progressed to Graves' ophthalmopathy. The CDR3 protein is CASSNQGYTGELFF. The CDR3 DNA follows: TGTGCCAGCAGCAATCAGGGCTACACCGGGGAGCTGTTTTTT.